These 5 T cell receptor beta chains were all obtained from the same sample, sequenced in a study of blood T cell repertoires in COVID-19. The protocol was immunoSEQ multiplex PCR, while the TCRdb copy is restricted to in-frame clones and leaves out a portion. The sample carries some 130,000 clones, around 82% recorded once. Sequenced: PBMCs or T cells enriched from blood (not recorded which). The receptors shown here come from a man aged 35-49 years with acute COVID-19.

This clone was counted a few times. The J gene is TRBJ2-2, the V gene TRBV7-2; the D gene is possibly TRBD1 (6 bases). The CDR3 runs 13 residues. From germline, CDR1 is SGHTA and CDR2 FQGNSA. V shed 4 bases and J shed 10 bases, with 13 bases lying between them. Written as DNA, the CDR3 is TGTGCCAGCAGCTGGACAGAGGCACTGGAGCTGTTTTTT. It codes for CASSWTEALELFF.

The chain links TRBV24-1 to TRBJ2-5; D call uncertain. Germline values: CDR1 KGHDR, CDR2 SFDVKD. The CDR3 is made up of 13 amino acids. Trimming removed 2 bases from V and 2 bases from J, with 5 bases in between. The CDR3 protein is CATSDSPQETQYF. CDR3 bases: TGTGCCACCAGTGATTCCCCTCAAGAGACCCAGTACTTC.

This sequence joins TRBV6-2 or TRBV6-3 and TRBJ2-1; 14 bases agree with TRBD2. The ends lost 4 bases at V and 4 bases at J; junction bases unmatched: 6. The germline CDR1 and CDR2 sequences are MNHEY and SVGEGT. This CDR3 is 17 amino acids long. Written as DNA, the CDR3 is TGTGCCAGCAGTTTAACCGGGACTAGCGGGGGTTACAATGAGCAGTTCTTC. Amino acid sequence: CASSLTGTSGGYNEQFF.

The rearrangement links TRBV19 to TRBJ1-1; the match to TRBD1 covers 9 bases. The CDR3 is 16 residues long. Germline values: CDR1 LNHDA, CDR2 SQIVND (reference sequence). V dropped 4 bases and J dropped 4; count of bases not matched to a gene: 10. The CDR3 reads CASSRAATTGGTEAFF. In DNA, the CDR3 is TGTGCCAGTAGTAGGGCGGCGACGACAGGGGGCACTGAAGCTTTCTTT.

The chain has TRBV2 and TRBJ1-5; D uncertain. The germline V gene has CDR1 SNHLY and CDR2 FYNNEI. V was shortened by 8 bases and J by 6 bases, with 17 bases between the two germline ends. This CDR3 has 14 amino acids. CDR3 protein: CASLRQEGSQPQHF. In DNA form, the CDR3 reads TGTGCCAGCCTCCGCCAGGAAGGAAGTCAGCCCCAGCATTTT.